This passage covers 16 T cell receptor beta chains from one sample sequenced in a study of long-term antiretroviral therapy in people with HIV. At survey level, the immunoSEQ assay was run in its v3.0 version. Sequencing was performed with immunoSEQ multiplex PCR; in TCRdb, only in-frame clones are kept and a portion is missing. This table has more than 20,000 clones, 65% to 90% appearing once. Sample: unsorted PBMCs, taken 1.8 years before starting antiretroviral therapy. The source of these receptors is a woman under 40 with HIV.

V and J are TRBV15 and TRBJ2-3; 12 nucleotides agree with TRBD2. The trim removed 4 bases at V and 3 bases at J, leaving 2 bases unmatched. The CDR3 has 15 residues. CDR1 and CDR2 (germline): LNHNV, YYDKDF (reference sequence). This CDR3 reads CATSKLAGGTDTQYF. CDR3 coding DNA: TGTGCCACCAGCAAACTAGCGGGGGGTACAGATACGCAGTATTTT.

V and J are TRBV6-1 and TRBJ2-5; tentatively, D is TRBD1 (8 bases). Trimming pared 6 bases from V and 5 bases from J, leaving 19 bases between. There are 15 residues in the CDR3. The germline gives CDR1 MNHNS, CDR2 SASEGT. For the CDR3, the DNA is TGTGCCAGCAGCCCCGAAGGACAGGGAGGGGAGACCCAGTACTTC. As protein: CASSPEGQGGETQYF.

V and J are TRBV7-2 and TRBJ2-5; no clear D. From germline, CDR1 is SGHTA and CDR2 FQGNSA. V was shortened by 2 bases and J by 5 bases, with 6 bases between the two germline ends. The CDR3 has 12 amino acids. For the CDR3, the DNA is TGTGCCAGCAGCTTATCCCGCGAGACCCAGTACTTC. Translation: CASSLSRETQYF.

Here the CDR3 DNA reads TGCGCCAGCAGCTTTAGGGAGACCCAGTACTTC. This gives the protein CASSFRETQYF. The chain has TRBV4-1 and TRBJ2-5; D gene ambiguous. V gave up 5 bases and J gave up 5 bases, with 6 bases separating them. The germline gives CDR1 MGHRA, CDR2 YSYEKL. The CDR3 has 11 amino acids.

In nucleotides, the CDR3 is TGTGCCAGCAGCTCGGGACGGGGCACTGAAGCTTTCTTT. Translated: CASSSGRGTEAFF. This chain connects TRBV7-3 to TRBJ1-1; maybe TRBD1 (5 bases). Trimming shortened V by 4 bases and J by 4 bases, and 10 bases separated the two germline ends. The V gene's germline CDR1 is SGHTA and CDR2 FQGTGA. CDR3 size: 13 residues.

V gene TRBV30 combines with J gene TRBJ1-1; no definite D call. V was shortened by 7 bases and J by 5 bases, with 8 bases between the two germline ends. CDR3 length: 10 residues. Germline loops: CDR1 GTSNPN, CDR2 SVGIG (reference sequence). The chain's CDR3 is CAYIQTEAFF. CDR3 DNA sequence: TGTGCCTATATACAGACTGAAGCTTTCTTT.

The chain has TRBV7-3 and TRBJ1-2; maybe TRBD1 (5 bases). With 0 bases removed from V and 8 bases from J, the gap between germline ends came to 16 bases. This CDR3 is built from 15 residues. CDR1 is SGHTA and CDR2 is FQGTGA in the germline V gene. This chain's CDR3 is CASSLTSGQGDGYTF. CDR3 coding DNA: TGTGCCAGCAGCTTAACCTCGGGGCAGGGAGACGGCTACACCTTC.

The chain has TRBV10-3 and TRBJ1-6; a possible D gene is TRBD1 (5 bases). This CDR3 has 12 residues. Germline lookup yields CDR1 ENHRY and CDR2 SYGVKD. Trimming removed 11 bases from V and 6 bases from J, with 11 bases in between. In nucleotides, the CDR3 is TGTGCCGTGCACGGGACTAATTCACCCCTCCACTTT. Translation: CAVHGTNSPLHF.

This clone was detected once. The V and J genes are TRBV19 and TRBJ1-2; a weak D match, TRBD1 (6 bases). The germline gives CDR1 LNHDA, CDR2 SQIVND (reference sequence). V was clipped by 6 bases and J by 2 bases, with 28 bases between them. This CDR3 spans 19 amino acids. Here the CDR3 reads CASRDAGVLNAVKNYGYTF. In nucleotides, the CDR3 is TGTGCCAGTAGGGACGCAGGGGTTTTGAACGCGGTTAAAAACTATGGCTACACCTTC. Full variable domain (outside the CDR3, taken from reference TRBV19 and TRBJ1-2): DGGITQSPKYLFRKEGQNVTLSCEQNLNHDAMYWYRQDPGQGLRLIYYSQIVNDFQKGDIAEGYSVSREKKESFPLTVTSAQKNPTAFYLCASRDAGVLNAVKNYGYTFGSGTRLTVV.

This chain links TRBV6-5 with TRBJ2-2; 8 bases fit TRBD2. In germline, CDR1 is MNHEY, CDR2 SVGAGI. CDR3 length: 16 residues. The V gene end was trimmed by 4 bases and the J gene end by 0 bases; junction bases not matched to a gene: 4. The CDR3 loop reads CASSFAGGANTGELFF. CDR3 sequence (DNA): TGTGCCAGCAGTTTCGCGGGGGGCGCGAACACCGGGGAGCTGTTTTTT.

The J gene is TRBJ1-4, the V gene TRBV5-1; D is uncertain. V was pared by 0 bases and J by 3 bases, with 12 bases between. The CDR3 loop spans 16 amino acids. Germline values: CDR1 SGHRS, CDR2 YFSETQ. CDR3 loop: CASSLGGSKANEKLFF. The CDR3 nucleotides are TGCGCCAGCAGCTTGGGAGGGTCGAAAGCTAATGAAAAACTGTTTTTT. Complete variable domain (other parts from reference TRBV5-1 and TRBJ1-4): KAGVTQTPRYLIKTRGQQVTLSCSPISGHRSVSWYQQTPGQGLQFLFEYFSETQRNKGNFPGRFSGRQFSNSRSEMNVSTLELGDSALYLCASSLGGSKANEKLFFGSGTQLSVL.

The chain joins TRBV5-1 to TRBJ2-1, with TRBD2 matching 12 bases. This CDR3 is 15 amino acids long. J gave up 7 bases and V 4 bases, and 6 bases lay outside the gene matches. CDR1 is SGHRS, CDR2 YFSETQ, per germline. As DNA, the CDR3 is TGCGCCAGCAGCACGACTAGCGGGGGACAGAATGAGCAGTTCTTC. Translated, it gives CASSTTSGGQNEQFF.

The gene calls are TRBV7-7 and TRBJ2-1, with 10 nucleotides matching TRBD2. J was trimmed by 4 bases and V by 5 bases; bases with no gene match: 5. Germline-derived CDR1 and CDR2 are SSHAT and FNYEAQ (reference sequence). CDR3 size: 15 residues. CDR3 amino acids: CASSPSGGSYNEQFF. CDR3 bases: TGTGCCAGCAGCCCTAGCGGGGGCTCATACAATGAGCAGTTCTTC.

The chain joins TRBV27 to TRBJ1-5; the match to TRBD1 covers 7 bases. The CDR3 contains 15 residues. V was clipped by 6 bases and J by 7 bases; unmatched bases: 12. Germline V lookup: CDR1 MNHEY, CDR2 SMNVEV (reference sequence). The CDR3 coding sequence is TGTGCCAGCAGCTACAGAGGGGGCGGTGGACAGCCCCAGCATTTT. It encodes CASSYRGGGGQPQHF.

This chain joins TRBV6-5 and TRBJ2-7; TRBD2 agrees at 11 bases. Trimming removed 6 bases from V and 2 bases from J; junction bases left unmatched: 6. There are 15 residues in the CDR3. Germline V gives CDR1 MNHEY, CDR2 SVGAGI. CDR3 nucleotide sequence: TGTGCCAGCAGCAGACTAGCGGGGTTAACCTACGAGCAGTACTTC. This sequence encodes CASSRLAGLTYEQYF.

The V call is TRBV11-2, the J call TRBJ2-3, with D possibly being TRBD2 (6 bases). Germline V CDR1 and CDR2: SGHAT, FQNNGV. This CDR3 is built from 16 residues. Trimming shortened V by 1 base and J by 2 bases, and 13 bases separated the two germline ends. In nucleotides, the CDR3 is TGTGCCAGCAGCTTAGGGTGGGGGGAGGTCACAGATACGCAGTATTTT. Protein product: CASSLGWGEVTDTQYF.